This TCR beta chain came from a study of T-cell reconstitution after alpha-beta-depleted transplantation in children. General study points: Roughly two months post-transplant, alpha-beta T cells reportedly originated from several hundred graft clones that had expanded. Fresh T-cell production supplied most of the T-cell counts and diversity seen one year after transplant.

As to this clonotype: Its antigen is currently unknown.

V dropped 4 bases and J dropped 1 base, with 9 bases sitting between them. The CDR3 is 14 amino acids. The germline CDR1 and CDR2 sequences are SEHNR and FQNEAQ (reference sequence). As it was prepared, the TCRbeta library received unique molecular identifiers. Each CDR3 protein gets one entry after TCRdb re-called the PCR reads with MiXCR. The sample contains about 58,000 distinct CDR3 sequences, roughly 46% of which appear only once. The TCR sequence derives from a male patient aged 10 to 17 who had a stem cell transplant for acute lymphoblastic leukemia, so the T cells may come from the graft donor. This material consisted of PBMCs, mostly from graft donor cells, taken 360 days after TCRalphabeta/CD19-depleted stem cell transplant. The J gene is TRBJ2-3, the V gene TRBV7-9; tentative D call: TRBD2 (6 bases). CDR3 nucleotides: TGTGCCAGCAGCTCGGGACTTCGCACAGATACGCAGTATTTT. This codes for CASSSGLRTDTQYF.